The 12 T cell receptor beta chains in this list originate from one sample, sequenced in a study of Tregs in tolerant kidney transplant recipients. Profiled with immunoSEQ multiplex PCR; TCRdb holds only in-frame clones, not every one. The sample features under 55,000 clones, with approximately 0.78% in its top ten. This sample comprised CD4+ T cells from blood, obtained before the transplant. The receptors shown here come from a human donor who received a combined kidney and bone marrow transplant.

Note on this clone: The read comes to an end 3 residues before the CDR3 does, leaving the germline J gene to fill in the end. The chain is built from TRBV2 and TRBJ2-3, with 14 bases aligning to TRBD2. The germline V gene encodes CDR1 SNHLY and CDR2 FYNNEI. The CDR3 sequence is 16 residues long. V was pared by 2 bases and J by 4 bases, with 2 bases of the junction left unmatched. The chain's CDR3 is CASSESGLAGADTQYF. CDR3 DNA (partial): TGTGCCAGCAGTGAATCGGGACTAGCGGGGGCAGATACG.

Comment on this clone: Sequencing ends 3 residues short of the CDR3 end; the germline J gene provides the rest. V usage is TRBV18 and J usage is TRBJ2-5; D tentatively fits TRBD1 or TRBD2 (5 bases each). The CDR3 contains 16 residues. Germline V lookup: CDR1 KGHSH, CDR2 LQKENI. Trimming shortened V by 2 bases and J by 0 bases, and 13 bases separated the two germline ends. The covered CDR3 bases are TGTGCCAGCTCACCAAGGGGAGCCCCGTACCAAGAGACC. Its translation is CASSPRGAPYQET. The whole CDR3 is CASSPRGAPYQETQYF.

About this clone: The CDR3 is cut off 3 residues early in the read; its end comes from the germline J gene. This sequence joins TRBV5-5 and TRBJ1-4; 7 bases agree with TRBD1. Germline V gives CDR1 SGHKS, CDR2 YYEKEE (reference sequence). The CDR3 length is 13 residues. V shed 8 bases and J 8 bases; nucleotides not matched to a gene: 9. The part of the CDR3 DNA that was read is TGTGCCAGTCAAGGGGGCAACGAAGAAAAA. It codes for CASQGGNEEK. The entire CDR3 sequence reads CASQGGNEEKLFF.

As regards this clone: The DNA ends 3 residues before the CDR3 does, and the rest of the CDR3 is filled in from the germline J gene. The chain is built from TRBV7-2 and TRBJ1-2; the match to TRBD1 covers 7 bases. V dropped 7 bases and J dropped 2; count of bases not matched to a gene: 4. Germline loops: CDR1 SGHTA, CDR2 FQGNSA. The CDR3 has 13 amino acids. The CDR3 sequence is CASNSQGNYGYTF. Partial CDR3 DNA: TGTGCCAGCAACTCACAGGGGAACTATGGC.

Remarks on this clone: Read coverage stops 3 residues before the CDR3 terminus; the germline J gene supplies the remainder. The chain is built from TRBV7-9 and TRBJ1-1, with D possibly matching TRBD1 (5 bases). The germline V gene encodes CDR1 SEHNR and CDR2 FQNEAQ (reference sequence). The CDR3 sequence is 15 residues long. The V and J ends lost 1 base and 6 bases respectively, with 15 bases between them. The covered CDR3 bases are TGTGCCAGCAGCTTAGAAACCGCAGGGCGCCCTGAA. This gives the protein CASSLETAGRPE. The full CDR3 is CASSLETAGRPEAFF.

To note about this clone: The CDR3 end is not reached by the read, which stops 3 residues before it; the germline J gene fills it in. This sequence joins TRBV6-1 and TRBJ1-5; D not resolved. Trimming took 1 base from V and 3 from J, leaving 4 bases between them. Germline CDR1 MNHNS, CDR2 SASEGT. The CDR3 extends over 13 amino acids. The CDR3 bases that were read are TGTGCCAGCAGTGAAGTCTACAATCAGCCC. This gives the protein CASSEVYNQP. The complete CDR3 protein is CASSEVYNQPQHF.

CDR3 residues: CASSPVEGRGGELFF. The CDR3 DNA, read in part, is TGCGCCAGCAGCCCCGTAGAGGGGAGAGGCGGGGAG. The chain carries TRBV5-1 and TRBJ2-2; TRBD1 or TRBD2 may be the D gene (5 bases each). The read stops 3 residues short of the end of the CDR3; the missing end is completed from the germline J gene. Trimming pared 4 bases from V and 7 bases from J, leaving 17 bases between. The CDR3 length is 15 residues. Germline lookup yields CDR1 SGHRS and CDR2 YFSETQ.

As for this clone: The CDR3 is cut off 3 residues early in the read; its end comes from the germline J gene. The chain has TRBV7-9 and TRBJ1-3, with D unresolved. V was clipped by 4 bases and J by 4 bases, with 8 bases between them. Per the germline V gene, CDR1 is SEHNR and CDR2 is FQNEAQ (reference sequence). The CDR3 has 13 residues. The sequenced part of the CDR3 DNA is TGTGCCAGCAGCTCCTCGTCCGGAAACACC. This sequence encodes CASSSSSGNT. The CDR3, in full, reads CASSSSSGNTIYF.

As concerns this clone: The observed sequence ends 3 residues before the CDR3 terminus, with the missing tail filled in from the germline J gene. The chain recombines TRBV2 with TRBJ1-1; possibly TRBD1 for D (6 bases). Germline assignment: CDR1 SNHLY and CDR2 FYNNEI. This CDR3 contains 15 residues. The germline V and J ends were trimmed by 2 bases and 6 bases, with 16 bases remaining between them. Incomplete CDR3 DNA: TGTGCCAGCAGTGAACCCCAGGGGCCGGGCGCTGAA. It is translated as CASSEPQGPGAE. The complete CDR3 sequence is CASSEPQGPGAEAFF. Based on the CDR3 plus reference TRBV2 and TRBJ1-1, the full variable domain is EPEVTQTPSHQVTQMGQEVILRCVPISNHLYFYWYRQILGQKVEFLVSFYNNEISEKSEIFDDQFSVERPDGSNFTLKIRSTKLEDSAMYFCASSEPQGPGAEAFFGQGTRLTVV.

As concerns this clone: The read stops 3 residues short of the end of the CDR3; the missing end is completed from the germline J gene. The chain has TRBV7-9 and TRBJ1-2; tentatively, D is TRBD1 (6 bases). Looked up from germline, CDR1 is SEHNR and CDR2 is FQNEAQ (reference sequence). V was trimmed by 5 bases and J by 7 bases, leaving 20 bases between them. CDR3 length: 15 amino acids. CDR3 bases read: TGTGCCAGCAGCCGAGTATCTGGGGGCGGCTTTGGC. This sequence encodes CASSRVSGGGFG. The CDR3 as a whole reads CASSRVSGGGFGYTF.

In the case of this clone: Read data end 3 residues before the CDR3 end; the end is taken from the germline J gene. The V gene is TRBV11-2, the J gene TRBJ1-1; weak D call: TRBD1 (6 bases). The CDR3 covers 13 residues. Germline loops: CDR1 SGHAT, CDR2 FQNNGV. Trimming pared 6 bases from V and 5 bases from J, leaving 13 bases between. CDR3 DNA, as far as it was read: TGTGCCAGCAGGGAACAGGGTATTACTGAA. This sequence encodes CASREQGITE. The whole CDR3 protein reads CASREQGITEAFF.

On this clone: The read terminates 3 residues before the CDR3 end, so the remaining end is supplied by the germline J gene. The V gene is TRBV6-2 or TRBV6-3, the J gene TRBJ2-7, with D unclear. Germline V lookup: CDR1 MNHEY, CDR2 SVGEGT. The CDR3 loop spans 13 amino acids. V lost 2 bases, J lost 2 bases, and 7 bases lay in between. The CDR3 DNA, read in part, is TGTGCCAGCAGTTACCACAATACCTACGAG. Amino acid sequence: CASSYHNTYE. The full CDR3 protein is CASSYHNTYEQYF.